The clone carrying this T cell receptor (beta chain) was seen more than once but under ten times. The target antigen is unknown. The sample belongs to a study of identical twins. MiXCR was run by TCRdb on the 5' RACE reads, yielding one entry per CDR3 protein. Seen here are hundreds of thousands of distinct CDR3 sequences, about 20% observed once, and the top ten hold around 13%. The donors were all healthy and Caucasian. Findings and limits, study-wide: Model-predicted out-of-frame TCR alpha sharing fell below observed values in monozygotic twins.

The same sample was also used in a study of T cells expressing NK-cell markers. From that second work: Restriction of sorting to alpha-beta TCR T cells was accomplished in several experiments using an anti-gamma-delta TCR antibody. Dominant NKG2C+ clonotypes accounted for about 1.0-8% of CD8+ T cells in six or seven donors.

The receptor comes from a woman under 30 in good health. Sequencing was carried out using PBMCs.

The CDR3 region has the DNA TGTGCCAGCAATGAGGGTACGCAGTATTTT. Translation gives CASNEGTQYF. This rearrangement joins TRBV7-2 to TRBJ2-3, with D possibly being TRBD2 (5 bases). The germline V and J ends were trimmed by 7 bases and 8 bases, with 7 bases remaining between them. The CDR3 sequence is 10 residues long. Germline V gene sequence: CDR1 SGHTA, CDR2 FQGNSA.